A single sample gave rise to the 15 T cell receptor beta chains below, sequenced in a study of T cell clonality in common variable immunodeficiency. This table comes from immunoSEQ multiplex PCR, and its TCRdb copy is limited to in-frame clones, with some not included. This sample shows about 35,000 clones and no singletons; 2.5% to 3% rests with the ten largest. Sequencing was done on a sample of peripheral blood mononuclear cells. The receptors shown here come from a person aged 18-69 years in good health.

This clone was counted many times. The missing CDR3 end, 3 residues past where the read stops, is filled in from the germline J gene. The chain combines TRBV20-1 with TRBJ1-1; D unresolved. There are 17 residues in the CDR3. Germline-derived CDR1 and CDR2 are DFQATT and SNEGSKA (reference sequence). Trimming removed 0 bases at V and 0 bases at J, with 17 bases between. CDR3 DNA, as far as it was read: TGCAGTGCTAGAGATATGGGGAGGGCGGGGATGAACACTGAA. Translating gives CSARDMGRAGMNTE. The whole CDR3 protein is CSARDMGRAGMNTEAFF.

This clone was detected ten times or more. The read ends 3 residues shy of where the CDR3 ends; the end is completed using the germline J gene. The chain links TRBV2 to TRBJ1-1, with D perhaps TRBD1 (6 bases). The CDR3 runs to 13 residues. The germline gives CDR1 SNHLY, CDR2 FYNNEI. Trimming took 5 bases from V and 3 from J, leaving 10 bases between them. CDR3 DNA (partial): TGTGCCAGCAGTTTGCGGGGGCACACTGAA. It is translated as CASSLRGHTE. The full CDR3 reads CASSLRGHTEAFF.

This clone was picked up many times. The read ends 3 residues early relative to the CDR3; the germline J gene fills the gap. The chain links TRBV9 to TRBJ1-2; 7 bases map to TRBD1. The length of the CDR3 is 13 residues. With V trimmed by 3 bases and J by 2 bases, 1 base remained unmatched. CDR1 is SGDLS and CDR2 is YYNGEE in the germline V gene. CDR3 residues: CASSGQGNYGYTF. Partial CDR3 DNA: TGTGCCAGCAGCGGACAGGGAAACTATGGC.

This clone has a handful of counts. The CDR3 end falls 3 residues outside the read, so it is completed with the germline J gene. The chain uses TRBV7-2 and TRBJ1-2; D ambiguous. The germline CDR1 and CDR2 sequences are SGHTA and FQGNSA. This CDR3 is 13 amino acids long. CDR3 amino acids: CASSFNRAYDYTF. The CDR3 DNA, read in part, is TGTGCCAGCAGCTTTAACAGAGCCTACGAC.

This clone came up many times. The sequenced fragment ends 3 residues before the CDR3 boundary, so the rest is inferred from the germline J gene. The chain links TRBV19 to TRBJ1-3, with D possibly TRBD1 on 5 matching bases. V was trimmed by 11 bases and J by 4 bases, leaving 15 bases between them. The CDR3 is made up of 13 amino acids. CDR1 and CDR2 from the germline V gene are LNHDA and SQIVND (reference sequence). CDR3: CAGGETDGNTIYF. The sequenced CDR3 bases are TGTGCCGGGGGGGAGACAGACGGAAACACC.

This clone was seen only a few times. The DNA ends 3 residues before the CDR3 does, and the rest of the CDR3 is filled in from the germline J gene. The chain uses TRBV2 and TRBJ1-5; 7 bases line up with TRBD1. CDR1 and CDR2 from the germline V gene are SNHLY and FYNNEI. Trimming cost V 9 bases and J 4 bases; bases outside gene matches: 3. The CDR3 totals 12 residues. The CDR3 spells CASEGQNQPQHF. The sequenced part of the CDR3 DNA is TGTGCCAGTGAGGGACAGAATCAGCCC.

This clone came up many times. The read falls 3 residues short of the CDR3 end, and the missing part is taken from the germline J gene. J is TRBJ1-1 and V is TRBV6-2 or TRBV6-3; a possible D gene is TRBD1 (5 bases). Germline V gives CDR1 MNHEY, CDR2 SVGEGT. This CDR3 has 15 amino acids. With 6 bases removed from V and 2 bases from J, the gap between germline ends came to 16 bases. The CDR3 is CASSPQIQVNTEAFF. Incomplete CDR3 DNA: TGTGCCAGCAGCCCCCAGATACAGGTTAACACTGAA.

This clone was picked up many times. CDR3 region: CASSLSIGGENSPLHF. CDR3 DNA, as far as it was read: TGTGCCAGCAGTTTATCGATAGGGGGCGAGAATTCACCC. V gene TRBV27 combines with J gene TRBJ1-6; 7 bases map to TRBD1. The read gets to within 3 residues of the CDR3 end, and the germline J gene fills in the rest. V lost 0 bases and J lost 7; bases outside the gene matches: 6. The CDR3 is 16 residues long. In germline, CDR1 is MNHEY, CDR2 SMNVEV (reference sequence).

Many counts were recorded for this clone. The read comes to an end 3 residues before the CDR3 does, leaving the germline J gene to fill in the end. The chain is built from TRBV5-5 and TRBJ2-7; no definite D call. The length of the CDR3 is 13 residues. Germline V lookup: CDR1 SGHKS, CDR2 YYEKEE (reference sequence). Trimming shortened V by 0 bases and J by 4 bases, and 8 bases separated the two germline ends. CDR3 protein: CASSLEQVYEQYF. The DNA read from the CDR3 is TGTGCCAGCAGCTTGGAACAAGTTTACGAG.

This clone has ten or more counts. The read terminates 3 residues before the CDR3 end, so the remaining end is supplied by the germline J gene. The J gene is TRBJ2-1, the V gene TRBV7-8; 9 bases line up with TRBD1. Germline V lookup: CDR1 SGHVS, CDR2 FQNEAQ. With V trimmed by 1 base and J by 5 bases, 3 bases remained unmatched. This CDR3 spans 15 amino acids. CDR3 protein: CASSLVTGGDNEQFF. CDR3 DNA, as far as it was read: TGTGCCAGCAGCTTAGTGACAGGGGGGGACAATGAG.

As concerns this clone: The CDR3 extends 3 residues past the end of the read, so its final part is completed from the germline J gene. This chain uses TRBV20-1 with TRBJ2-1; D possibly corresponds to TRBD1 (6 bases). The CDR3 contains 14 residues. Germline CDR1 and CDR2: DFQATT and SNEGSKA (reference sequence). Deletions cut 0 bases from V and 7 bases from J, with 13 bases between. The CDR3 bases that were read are TGCAGTGCTAGAGAGGGGGCTTCAAGGAATGAG. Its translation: CSAREGASRNE. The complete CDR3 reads CSAREGASRNEQFF.

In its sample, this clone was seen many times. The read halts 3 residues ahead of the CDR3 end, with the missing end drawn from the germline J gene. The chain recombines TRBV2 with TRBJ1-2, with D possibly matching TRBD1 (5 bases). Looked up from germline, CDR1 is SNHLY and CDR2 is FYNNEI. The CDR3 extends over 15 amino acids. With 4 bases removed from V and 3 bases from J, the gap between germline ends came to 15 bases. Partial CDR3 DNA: TGTGCCAGCAGTGGGTGGGACTTTAAAGACTATGGC. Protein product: CASSGWDFKDYG. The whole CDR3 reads CASSGWDFKDYGYTF.

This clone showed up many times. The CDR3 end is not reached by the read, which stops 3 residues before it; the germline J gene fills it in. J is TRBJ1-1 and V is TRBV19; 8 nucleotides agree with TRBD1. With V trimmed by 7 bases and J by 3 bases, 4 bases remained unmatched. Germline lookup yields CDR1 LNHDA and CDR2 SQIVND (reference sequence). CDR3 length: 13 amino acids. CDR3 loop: CASINRGYTEAFF. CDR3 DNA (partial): TGTGCCAGTATCAACAGGGGGTACACTGAA. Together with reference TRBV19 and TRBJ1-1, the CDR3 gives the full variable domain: DGGITQSPKYLFRKEGQNVTLSCEQNLNHDAMYWYRQDPGQGLRLIYYSQIVNDFQKGDIAEGYSVSREKKESFPLTVTSAQKNPTAFYLCASINRGYTEAFFGQGTRLTVV.

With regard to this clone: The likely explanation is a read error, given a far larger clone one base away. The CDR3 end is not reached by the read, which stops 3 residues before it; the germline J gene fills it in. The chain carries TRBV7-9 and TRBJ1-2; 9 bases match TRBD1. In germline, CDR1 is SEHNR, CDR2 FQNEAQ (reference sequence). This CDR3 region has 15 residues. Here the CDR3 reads CASSPWTGAEETYTF. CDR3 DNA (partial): TGTGCCAGCAGCCCCTGGACAGGGGCAGAAGAGACC.

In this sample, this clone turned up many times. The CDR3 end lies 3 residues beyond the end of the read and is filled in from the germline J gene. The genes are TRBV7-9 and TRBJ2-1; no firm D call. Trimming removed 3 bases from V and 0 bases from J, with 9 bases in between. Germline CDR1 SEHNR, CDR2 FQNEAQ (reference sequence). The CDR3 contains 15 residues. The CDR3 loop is CASSFKSGSYNEQFF. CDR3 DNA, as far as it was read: TGTGCCAGCAGCTTTAAGTCCGGCTCCTACAATGAG.